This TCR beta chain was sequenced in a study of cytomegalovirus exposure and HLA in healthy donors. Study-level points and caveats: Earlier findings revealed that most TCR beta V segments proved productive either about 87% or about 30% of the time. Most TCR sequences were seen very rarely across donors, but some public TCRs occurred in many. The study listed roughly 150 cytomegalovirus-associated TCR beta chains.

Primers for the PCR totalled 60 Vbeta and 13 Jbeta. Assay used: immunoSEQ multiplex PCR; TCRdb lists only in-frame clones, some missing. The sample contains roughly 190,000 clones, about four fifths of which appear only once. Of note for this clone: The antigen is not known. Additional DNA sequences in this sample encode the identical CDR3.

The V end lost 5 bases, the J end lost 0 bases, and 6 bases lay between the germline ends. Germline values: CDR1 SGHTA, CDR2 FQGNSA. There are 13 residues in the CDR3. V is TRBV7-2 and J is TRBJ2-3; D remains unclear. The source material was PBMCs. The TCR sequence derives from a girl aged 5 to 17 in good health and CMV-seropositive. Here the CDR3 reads CASSPTSTDTQYF. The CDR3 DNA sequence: TGTGCCAGCAGCCCTACTAGCACAGATACGCAGTATTTT.